This TCR beta chain was obtained from a study of response to subunit inactivated influenza vaccine. Note on this clonotype: What it recognizes is unknown.

TCRdb itself ran the RT-PCR reads through MiXCR, one entry per CDR3 protein. Of 500,000 to 750,000 distinct CDR3 sequences listed, approximately 14% are singletons. The study, taken as a whole, reports: The authors offered the suggestion that each seasonal influenza vaccination recruits few new T cells.

The TCR sequence derives from a man aged 45-65 years who received an inactivated influenza vaccine. The sample consisted of PBMCs from blood, taken 11 to 12 days after vaccination.

The DNA for the CDR3 is TGTGCCAGCAGTTTTTACCTCGCGACTAGCTCTAGCGGGGGACCCACCGGGGAGCTGTTTTTT. Protein sequence: CASSFYLATSSSGGPTGELFF. V gene TRBV12-3 or TRBV12-4 combines with J gene TRBJ2-2, with 10 positions matching TRBD2. This CDR3 is built from 21 residues. With 3 bases clipped from V and 4 bases from J, the junction kept 20 bases outside the gene matches.